This T cell receptor beta chain originates from a study of beta chain features in type 1 diabetes. In this sample, this clone turned up a few times. Its antigen is unidentified. Every isolated RNA sample was fully reverse transcribed, so sequencing captured expressed TCRB transcripts. The assay was immunoSEQ multiplex PCR, and TCRdb's table has in-frame clones only and misses some. The data hold more than 120,000 clones, with about 13% observed a single time. With 0 bases removed from V and 6 bases from J, the gap between germline ends came to 13 bases. The CDR3 has 15 amino acids. Looked up from germline, CDR1 is SGHNT and CDR2 is YYREEE (reference sequence). Findings and caveats of the study: In all four CD4+ subsets, TCRB CDR3 length was significantly, moderately reduced in type 1 diabetes.

The source material was central memory CD4+ T cells from blood. This chain links TRBV5-4 with TRBJ2-1; D not certain. The clonotype originates from a man between 18 and 35 years old with type 1 diabetes. The CDR3 spells CASSLGPTSGNEQFF. The CDR3 bases are TGTGCCAGCAGCTTGGGCCCCACTTCAGGCAATGAGCAGTTCTTC.